This T cell receptor beta chain was sequenced for a study of CD4 T cells in relation to SARS-CoV-2 and coronaviruses. Study-level information: After roughly 11 days of antigen culture, PBMC TCR beta CDR3s were sequenced. Controls used an HIV-1 Nef peptide pool or no peptide.

Of note for this clone: No antigen is known for it.

Data came from immunoSEQ multiplex PCR; TCRdb stores just in-frame clones and leaves some out. This sample yields roughly 20,000 clones, of which over 65% are seen a single time; roughly 17% belongs to the top ten. Unexposed donor CD4+ T cells date from about 2011-2019, before the COVID-19 pandemic. The cells were cultured for over eight days before CD4+ T cells were isolated. Cells permitting, SARS-CoV-2 S/N and four cold-coronavirus spikes were tested on unexposed-donor CD4+ T cells. The germline V gene encodes CDR1 MNHEY and CDR2 SVGAGI. Trimming removed 2 bases from V and 10 bases from J, with 12 bases in between. The CDR3 spans 13 residues.

V gene TRBV6-5 combines with J gene TRBJ2-1; D remains ambiguous. The sample was CD4+ T cells from PBMCs, cultured in vitro. The clonotype comes from a human donor in good health. The CDR3 loop is CASSYGPSYEQFF. The CDR3 DNA reads as TGTGCCAGCAGTTACGGCCCGAGTTACGAGCAGTTCTTC.